Listed below are T cell receptor beta chains from one sample, sequenced in a study of T-cell reconstitution after alpha-beta-depleted transplantation in children. TCRdb itself ran the PCR reads through MiXCR, one entry per CDR3 protein. This repertoire shows under 850,000 distinct CDR3 sequences, around 13% found once; its top ten account for around 0.76%. The sample in question was PBMCs, obtained before TCRalphabeta/CD19-depleted stem cell transplant. The source is a girl aged 2 to 10 with congenital amegakaryocytic thrombocytopenia, due to receive a stem cell transplant. Each CDR3 is given with its conserved first and last residue. The D gene is left open where the match is weak. Clone sizes are given selectively: once, few, many, or a class where the clone is expanded.

>-|TRBJ1-1|many|TRBV5-8
TGTGCCAGCAGCCGCTTGGAGGTCACTGAAGCTTTCTTT
CASSRLEVTEAFF
>-|TRBJ2-7|few|TRBV5-1
TGCGCCAGCAGCTTGTATCAGGGATCCTACGAGCAGTACTTC
CASSLYQGSYEQYF
>-|TRBJ2-3|-|TRBV12-3/TRBV12-4
TGTGCCAGCAGTCGCCTGGGGGTAGATACGCAGTATTTT
CASSRLGVDTQYF
>-|TRBJ1-5|many|TRBV7-9
TGTGCCAGCAGCTTAGAGTATTCTCAGCCCCAGCATTTT
CASSLEYSQPQHF
>-|TRBJ2-1|many|TRBV28
TGTGCCAGCAGCCCCACCGGGCGGCTCCTAAATGAGCAGTTCTTC
CASSPTGRLLNEQFF
>-|TRBJ2-1|few|TRBV6-5
TGTGCCAGCAGTTATCGAGATTTTAGGGGGTACAATGAGCAGTTCTTC
CASSYRDFRGYNEQFF
>-|TRBJ1-5|many|TRBV10-3
TGTGCCATCAGCGAAGGAGGACTGGGATATAGCAATCAGCCCCAGCATTTT
CAISEGGLGYSNQPQHF
>-|TRBJ2-2|few|TRBV21-1
TGTGCCAGCAGCAAATCCTACACCGGGGAGCTGTTTTTT
CASSKSYTGELFF
>TRBD2|TRBJ2-4|many|TRBV29-1
TGCAGCGTTGGGACTAGCGGGAGTACCAAAAACATTCAGTACTTC
CSVGTSGSTKNIQYF
>TRBD2|TRBJ2-1|few|TRBV7-2
TGTGCCAGCAGCGTACGAGGACTAGCCGGGGGGGAGAATGAGCAGTTCTTC
CASSVRGLAGGENEQFF
>-|TRBJ2-3|many|TRBV20-1
TGCAGTGCTGATCGGGGACCCCACGGAACAGATACGCAGTATTTT
CSADRGPHGTDTQYF
>-|TRBJ2-7|-|TRBV6-5
TGTGCCAGCAGTTACTCAGGAGCGCCGGGCCACGAGCAGTACTTC
CASSYSGAPGHEQYF
>TRBD1|TRBJ2-3|many|TRBV10-2
TGCGCCAGCCGACAGGGACCTAGCACAGATACGCAGTATTTT
CASRQGPSTDTQYF
>TRBD2|TRBJ2-2|-|TRBV3-1
TGTGCCAGCAGCCAAGATCTTTTACTCTTCGGGAGGGCGGAGCTGTTTTTT
CASSQDLLLFGRAELFF
>TRBD2|TRBJ2-3|few|TRBV7-9
TGTGCCAGCAGCCCGCGGACTAGCGGCCTGCAGTATTTT
CASSPRTSGLQYF
>TRBD2|TRBJ2-1|many|TRBV12-3/TRBV12-4
TGTGCCAGCAGGCCCAAGGGACTATCCGGGAGTTTTATCGATGAGCAGTTCTTC
CASRPKGLSGSFIDEQFF
>-|TRBJ2-3|many|TRBV15
TGTGCCACCAGCACACACTACAGGGAGCGAGATACGCAGTATTTT
CATSTHYRERDTQYF
>-|TRBJ2-2|-|TRBV11-2
TGTGCCAGCAGCTTTCTCGACCAGAACACCGGGGAGCTGTTTTTT
CASSFLDQNTGELFF
>TRBD1|TRBJ1-4|-|TRBV6-1
TGTGCCAGCAGGGAATCGGGGACAGGGTATGAAAAACTGTTTTTT
CASRESGTGYEKLFF
>TRBD2|TRBJ2-1|many|TRBV29-1
TGCAGCGTTGTTGGTCTAGCGGGAGTTTCTGTCATGAATGAGCAGTTCTTC
CSVVGLAGVSVMNEQFF
>TRBD1|TRBJ1-2|many|TRBV20-1
TGCAGTGCTAGCTCCAGGGGGCATGGCTACACCTTC
CSASSRGHGYTF
>TRBD2|TRBJ2-5|few|TRBV6-4
TGTGCCAGCAGGATCGGGACAGCTTTAGGGACTAGCGGGGGGCGAGAAGAGACCCAGTACTTC
CASRIGTALGTSGGREETQYF
>-|TRBJ1-1|few|TRBV5-1
TGCGCCAGCAGCTTGGAGGCGGGGGGCACTGAAGCTTTCTTT
CASSLEAGGTEAFF
>TRBD2|TRBJ2-1|many|TRBV29-1
TGCAGCGCCGGGGGGAAGGGAATCGATGAGCAGTTCTTC
CSAGGKGIDEQFF
>-|TRBJ1-2|many|TRBV6-1
TGTGCCAGCAGTCAGTCCCAGGGGTATGGCTACACCTTC
CASSQSQGYGYTF
>-|TRBJ2-5|many|TRBV5-5
TGTGCCAGCAGCTTGGAGACCCTCATGTTGGAGACCCAGTACTTC
CASSLETLMLETQYF